This T cell receptor (beta chain) appears in the sequencing data of a study of blood T cell repertoires in COVID-19. Study at large: T cells, B-cell-depleted T cells, or PBMCs supplied cDNA or gDNA.

The CDR3 has 16 amino acids. Germline lookup yields CDR1 SGHRS and CDR2 YFSETQ. The V and J ends lost 0 bases and 2 bases respectively, with 11 bases between them. This table comes from immunoSEQ multiplex PCR, and its TCRdb copy is limited to in-frame clones, with some not included. Among roughly 100,000 clones, 65% to 90% were seen once, and the ten largest hold about 5%. The genes are TRBV5-1 and TRBJ2-2; D may be TRBD1 (5 bases). The sequencing input was peripheral blood. The sequence was collected from a man between 60 and 75 years old with acute or convalescent COVID-19. The CDR3 bases are TGCGCCAGCAGCTTGGACCCAGGGTATAACACCGGGGAGCTGTTTTTT. It yields the protein CASSLDPGYNTGELFF.